Listed below are T cell receptor beta chains from one sample, sequenced in a study of blood T cell repertoires in COVID-19. TCRdb's table, derived via immunoSEQ multiplex PCR, lists solely in-frame clones and lacks some. The table has 250,000 or so clones, around four fifths seen once. Sample: peripheral blood. Every receptor here comes from a man aged 50 to 59 with acute or convalescent COVID-19. Each CDR3 is given with its conserved first and last residue. A D gene is named only where the DNA matches it firmly. For some rows the clone size is stated as once, few or many, or as a class when expanded; others skip it.

abundance: NA
v_gene: TRBV3-1/TRBV3-2
j_gene: TRBJ2-7
d_gene: NA
CDR3nt: TGTGCCAGCAGTCGAGCCTACGAGCAGTACTTC
CDR3aa: CASSRAYEQYF

abundance: few
v_gene: TRBV10-1
j_gene: TRBJ1-4
d_gene: NA
CDR3nt: TGCGCCAGCACCCCGGCGGGTGGGGGCGGGTCAACTAATGAAAAACTGTTTTTT
CDR3aa: CASTPAGGGGSTNEKLFF

abundance: few
v_gene: TRBV5-1
j_gene: TRBJ1-2
d_gene: NA
CDR3nt: TGCGCCAGCAGCTTGGGCGGGAACTATGGCTACACCTTC
CDR3aa: CASSLGGNYGYTF

abundance: NA
v_gene: TRBV9
j_gene: TRBJ2-5
d_gene: NA
CDR3nt: TGTGCCAGCAGCGCCTGGGACTTGCAAGAGACCCAGTACTTC
CDR3aa: CASSAWDLQETQYF

abundance: NA
v_gene: TRBV5-1
j_gene: TRBJ2-5
d_gene: TRBD1
CDR3nt: TGCGCCAGCAGCTTGGGACAGGGAAGAGGAGAGACCCAGTACTTC
CDR3aa: CASSLGQGRGETQYF

abundance: NA
v_gene: TRBV19
j_gene: TRBJ2-7
d_gene: TRBD1
CDR3nt: TGTGCCACCGGGACAGGGGGGATCGACGAGCAGTACTTC
CDR3aa: CATGTGGIDEQYF

abundance: NA
v_gene: TRBV5-6
j_gene: TRBJ1-1
d_gene: TRBD1
CDR3nt: TGTGCCAGCAGCTTACACAGGGGGCGTGATGAAGCTTTCTTT
CDR3aa: CASSLHRGRDEAFF

abundance: NA
v_gene: TRBV7-2
j_gene: TRBJ2-7
d_gene: TRBD1
CDR3nt: TGTGCCAGCAGCTTTGGACAGGGGTGGTACGAGCAGTACTTC
CDR3aa: CASSFGQGWYEQYF

abundance: NA
v_gene: TRBV6-5
j_gene: TRBJ1-2
d_gene: NA
CDR3nt: TGTGCCAGCAGTCCAAGCGGGCCGGGTGGCTACACCTTC
CDR3aa: CASSPSGPGGYTF

abundance: NA
v_gene: TRBV29-1
j_gene: TRBJ2-7
d_gene: TRBD2
CDR3nt: TGCAGCGTGGCCCTAGGCGGGAGCGAGCAGTACTTC
CDR3aa: CSVALGGSEQYF

abundance: NA
v_gene: TRBV11-2
j_gene: TRBJ1-6
d_gene: NA
CDR3nt: TGTGCCAGCAGCTTAAGGCAGCCCGCCCTAGCTTCACCCCTCCACTTT
CDR3aa: CASSLRQPALASPLHF

abundance: NA
v_gene: TRBV6-5
j_gene: TRBJ1-5
d_gene: NA
CDR3nt: TGTGCCAGCAGTCAGTACGTGGGCAATCAGCCCCAGCATTTT
CDR3aa: CASSQYVGNQPQHF

abundance: few
v_gene: TRBV4-2
j_gene: TRBJ2-1
d_gene: NA
CDR3nt: TGTGCCAGCAGCCAAGCCCGAAGGGGGCGGGGAGAGAATGAGCAGTTCTTC
CDR3aa: CASSQARRGRGENEQFF

abundance: NA
v_gene: TRBV19
j_gene: TRBJ2-7
d_gene: NA
CDR3nt: TGTGCCAGTAGTAGTGGGAGGCTCCCGCTCGAGCAGTACTTC
CDR3aa: CASSSGRLPLEQYF

abundance: NA
v_gene: TRBV6-5
j_gene: TRBJ1-2
d_gene: TRBD1
CDR3nt: TGTGCCAGCACGACAGGGGGCCGCCTCTATGGCTACACCTTC
CDR3aa: CASTTGGRLYGYTF

abundance: NA
v_gene: TRBV6-2/TRBV6-3
j_gene: TRBJ2-7
d_gene: NA
CDR3nt: TGTGCCAGCAGTTATTTCGCCCTTTCCTCTACGGAGCAGTACTTC
CDR3aa: CASSYFALSSTEQYF